This T cell receptor beta chain was observed in a study of early T cells in non-severe SARS-CoV-2 infection. Overall study: Sequencing of bulk RNA from unsorted whole blood was done, without chain pairing.

Germline assignment: CDR1 SQVTM and CDR2 ANQGSEA. This CDR3 is built from 12 residues. The ends lost 7 bases at V and 5 bases at J; junction bases unmatched: 6. By sample fraction, this clonotype is medium-sized. TCRdb processed the 5' RACE reads anew with MiXCR; each CDR3 protein has one entry. The repertoire holds some 9,500 distinct CDR3 sequences, with about 5% as singletons. Input material: whole blood. This TCR was recovered from an adult who was a healthcare worker with PCR-confirmed SARS-CoV-2 infection or an uninfected control (not recorded which). The chain couples TRBV29-1 to TRBJ1-1; 8 bases match TRBD1. DNA for the CDR3: TGCAGCGCCCAGGGGGCTGTTACTGAAGCTTTCTTT. As protein: CSAQGAVTEAFF.